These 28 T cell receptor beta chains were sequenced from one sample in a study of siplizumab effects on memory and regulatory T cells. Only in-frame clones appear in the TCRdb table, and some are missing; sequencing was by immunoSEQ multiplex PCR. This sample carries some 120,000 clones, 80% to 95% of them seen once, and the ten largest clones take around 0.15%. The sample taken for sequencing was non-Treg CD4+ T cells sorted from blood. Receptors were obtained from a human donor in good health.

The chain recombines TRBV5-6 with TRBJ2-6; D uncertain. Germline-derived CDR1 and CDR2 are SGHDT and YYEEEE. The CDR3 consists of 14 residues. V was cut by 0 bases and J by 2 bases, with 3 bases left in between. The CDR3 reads CASSLGTGANVLTF. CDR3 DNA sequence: TGTGCCAGCAGCTTGGGTACTGGGGCCAACGTCCTGACTTTC.

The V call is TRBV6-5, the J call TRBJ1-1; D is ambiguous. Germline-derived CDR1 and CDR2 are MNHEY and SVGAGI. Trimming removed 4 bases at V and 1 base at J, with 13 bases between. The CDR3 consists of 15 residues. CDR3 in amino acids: CASSSSFLSNTEAFF. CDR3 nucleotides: TGTGCCAGCAGTTCTTCCTTCCTATCGAACACTGAAGCTTTCTTT.

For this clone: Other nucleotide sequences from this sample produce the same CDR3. The CDR3 DNA is TGTGCCAGCTCACCTGGGACAGATCAGCCCCAGCATTTT. Its translation is CASSPGTDQPQHF. The J gene is TRBJ1-5, the V gene TRBV18; TRBD1 matches 7 bases. This CDR3 spans 13 amino acids. V gave up 3 bases and J gave up 5 bases; unmatched junction bases: 1. The germline V gene has CDR1 KGHSH and CDR2 LQKENI.

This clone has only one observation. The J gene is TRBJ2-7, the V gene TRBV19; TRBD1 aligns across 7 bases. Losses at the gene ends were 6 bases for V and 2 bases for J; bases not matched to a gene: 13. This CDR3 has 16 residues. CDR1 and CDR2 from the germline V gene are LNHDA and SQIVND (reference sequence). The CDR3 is CASRWDNRGDTYEQYF. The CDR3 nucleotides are TGTGCCAGTAGATGGGACAACAGGGGAGACACCTACGAGCAGTACTTC.

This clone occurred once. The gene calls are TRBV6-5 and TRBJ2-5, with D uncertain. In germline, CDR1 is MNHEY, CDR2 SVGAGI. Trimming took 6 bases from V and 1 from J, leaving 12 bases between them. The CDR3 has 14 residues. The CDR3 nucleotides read TGTGCCAGCAGCCCCGGACGTATCCAAGAGACCCAGTACTTC. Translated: CASSPGRIQETQYF.

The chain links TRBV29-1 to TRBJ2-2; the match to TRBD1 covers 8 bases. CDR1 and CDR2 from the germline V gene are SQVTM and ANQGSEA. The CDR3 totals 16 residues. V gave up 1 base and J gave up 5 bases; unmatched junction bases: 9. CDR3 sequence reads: CSVEGGRRGRTGELFF. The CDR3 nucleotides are TGCAGCGTTGAAGGAGGACGCAGGGGGCGAACCGGGGAGCTGTTTTTT.

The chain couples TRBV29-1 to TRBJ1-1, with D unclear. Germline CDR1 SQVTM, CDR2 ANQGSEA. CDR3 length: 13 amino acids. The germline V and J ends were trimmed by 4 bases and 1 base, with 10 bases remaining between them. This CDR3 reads CSVVSSENTEAFF. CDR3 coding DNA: TGCAGCGTTGTTTCTTCGGAGAACACTGAAGCTTTCTTT.

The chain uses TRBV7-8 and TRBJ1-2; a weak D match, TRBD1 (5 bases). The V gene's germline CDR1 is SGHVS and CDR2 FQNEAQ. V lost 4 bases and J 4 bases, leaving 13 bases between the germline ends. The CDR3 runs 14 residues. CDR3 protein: CASSYTSGGYGYTF. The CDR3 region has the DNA TGTGCCAGCAGCTATACCTCCGGGGGCTATGGCTACACCTTC.

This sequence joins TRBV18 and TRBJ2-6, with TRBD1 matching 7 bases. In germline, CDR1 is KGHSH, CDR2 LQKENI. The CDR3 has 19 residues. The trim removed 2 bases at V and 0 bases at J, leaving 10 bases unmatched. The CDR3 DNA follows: TGTGCCAGCTCACCAGGGACAGCGGTAGTGGGCTCTGGGGCCAACGTCCTGACTTTC. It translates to CASSPGTAVVGSGANVLTF.

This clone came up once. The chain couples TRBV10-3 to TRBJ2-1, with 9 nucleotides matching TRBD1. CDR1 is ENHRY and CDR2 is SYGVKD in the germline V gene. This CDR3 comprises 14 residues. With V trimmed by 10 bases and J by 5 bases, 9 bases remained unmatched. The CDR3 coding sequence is TGTGCCACCCAAATGGGACAGGGAAACAATGAGCAGTTCTTC. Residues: CATQMGQGNNEQFF.

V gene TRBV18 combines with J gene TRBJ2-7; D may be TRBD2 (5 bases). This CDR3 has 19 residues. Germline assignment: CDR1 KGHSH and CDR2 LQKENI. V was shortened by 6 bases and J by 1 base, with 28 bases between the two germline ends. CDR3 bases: TGTGCCAGCTCGTACCAGAGTATCGGACTTGATATTGCGTCCTACGAGCAGTACTTC. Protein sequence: CASSYQSIGLDIASYEQYF.

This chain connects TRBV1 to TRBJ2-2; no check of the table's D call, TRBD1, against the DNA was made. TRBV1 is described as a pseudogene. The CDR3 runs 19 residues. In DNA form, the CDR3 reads TGCACCAGCAGCCAGGTCTTCTCCCGCAGGGAACTCTCGCCCGGGGAGCTGTTTTTT. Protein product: CTSSQVFSRRELSPGELFF.

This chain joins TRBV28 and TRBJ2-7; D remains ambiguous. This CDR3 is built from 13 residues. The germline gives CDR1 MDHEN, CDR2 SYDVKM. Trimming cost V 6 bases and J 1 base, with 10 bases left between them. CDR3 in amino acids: CASSPHTSYEQYF. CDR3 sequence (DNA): TGTGCCAGCAGCCCCCACACTTCCTACGAGCAGTACTTC.

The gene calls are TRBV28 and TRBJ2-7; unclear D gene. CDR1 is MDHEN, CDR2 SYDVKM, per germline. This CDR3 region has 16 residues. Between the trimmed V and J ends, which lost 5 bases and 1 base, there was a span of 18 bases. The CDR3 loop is CASSQTDGTESYEQYF. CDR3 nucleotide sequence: TGTGCCAGCAGTCAGACTGACGGCACTGAATCCTACGAGCAGTACTTC.

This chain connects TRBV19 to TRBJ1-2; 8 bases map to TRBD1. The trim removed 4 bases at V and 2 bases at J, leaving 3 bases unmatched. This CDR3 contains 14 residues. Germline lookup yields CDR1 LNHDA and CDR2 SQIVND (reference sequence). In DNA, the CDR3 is TGTGCCAGTAGTACACAGGGGGAAAACTATGGCTACACCTTC. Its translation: CASSTQGENYGYTF. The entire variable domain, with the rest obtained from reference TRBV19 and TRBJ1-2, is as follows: DGGITQSPKYLFRKEGQNVTLSCEQNLNHDAMYWYRQDPGQGLRLIYYSQIVNDFQKGDIAEGYSVSREKKESFPLTVTSAQKNPTAFYLCASSTQGENYGYTFGSGTRLTVV.

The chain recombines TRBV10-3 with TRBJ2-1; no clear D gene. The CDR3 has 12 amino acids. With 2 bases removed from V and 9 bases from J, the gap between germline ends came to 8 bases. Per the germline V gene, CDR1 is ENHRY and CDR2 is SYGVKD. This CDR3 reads CAISEASGEQFF. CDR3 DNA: TGTGCCATCAGTGAGGCTTCTGGTGAGCAGTTCTTC.

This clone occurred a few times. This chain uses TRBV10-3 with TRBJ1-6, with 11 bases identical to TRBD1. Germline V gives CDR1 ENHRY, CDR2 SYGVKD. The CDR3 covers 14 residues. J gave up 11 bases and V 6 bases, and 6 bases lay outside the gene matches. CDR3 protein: CAIRPGQGDPPLHF. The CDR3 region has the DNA TGTGCCATCAGACCGGGACAGGGGGATCCACCCCTCCACTTT.

CDR3 bases: TGTGCCAGCAGCCACTCGGGACGGATGAACACTGAAGCTTTCTTT. Amino acid sequence: CASSHSGRMNTEAFF. The gene calls are TRBV11-2 and TRBJ1-1, with a tentative D call TRBD1 (5 bases). The CDR3 extends over 15 amino acids. Per germline, CDR1 SGHAT and CDR2 FQNNGV. Trimming stripped 5 bases from V and 0 bases from J, with 13 bases between.

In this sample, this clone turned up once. CDR3 coding DNA: TGTGCCAGCAGTTACTCGAATCAGCTGCCGGGGGACGGCTACACCTTC. It yields the protein CASSYSNQLPGDGYTF. V and J are TRBV6-5 and TRBJ1-2, with D maybe TRBD1 (5 bases). CDR3 size: 16 residues. The germline V and J ends were trimmed by 0 bases and 8 bases, with 19 bases remaining between them. Germline-derived CDR1 and CDR2 are MNHEY and SVGAGI.

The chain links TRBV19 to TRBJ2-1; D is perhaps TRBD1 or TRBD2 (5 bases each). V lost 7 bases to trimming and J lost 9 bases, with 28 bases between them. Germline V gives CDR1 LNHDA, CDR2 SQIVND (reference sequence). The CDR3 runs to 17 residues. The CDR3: CASTNIRGTSRRGEQFF. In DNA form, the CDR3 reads TGTGCCAGTACTAATATCCGAGGGACCTCGCGGCGCGGTGAGCAGTTCTTC.

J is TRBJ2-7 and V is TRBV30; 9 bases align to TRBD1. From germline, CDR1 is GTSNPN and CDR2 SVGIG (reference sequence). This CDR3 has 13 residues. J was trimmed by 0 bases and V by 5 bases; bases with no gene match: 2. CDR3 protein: CAWGQGSSYEQYF. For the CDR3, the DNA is TGTGCCTGGGGACAGGGGAGCTCCTACGAGCAGTACTTC.

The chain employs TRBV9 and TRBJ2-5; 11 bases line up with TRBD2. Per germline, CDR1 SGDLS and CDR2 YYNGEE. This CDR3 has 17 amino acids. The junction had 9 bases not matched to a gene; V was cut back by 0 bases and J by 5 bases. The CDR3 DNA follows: TGTGCCAGCAGCGTAGCTAGCGGGGGGATCATGCGGGAGACCCAGTACTTC. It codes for CASSVASGGIMRETQYF.

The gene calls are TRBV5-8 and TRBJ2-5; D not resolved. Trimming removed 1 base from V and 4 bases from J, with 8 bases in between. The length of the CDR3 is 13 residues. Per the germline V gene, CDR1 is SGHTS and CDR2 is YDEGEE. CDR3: CASSLLGGETQYF. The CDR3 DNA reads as TGTGCCAGCAGCTTGCTCGGCGGAGAGACCCAGTACTTC.

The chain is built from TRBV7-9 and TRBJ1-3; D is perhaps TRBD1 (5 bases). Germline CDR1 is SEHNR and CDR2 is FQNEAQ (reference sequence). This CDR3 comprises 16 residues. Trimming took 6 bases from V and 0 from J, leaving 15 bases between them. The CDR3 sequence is CASRQQGVDSGNTIYF. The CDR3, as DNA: TGTGCCAGCAGGCAGCAGGGAGTGGACTCTGGAAACACCATATATTTT.

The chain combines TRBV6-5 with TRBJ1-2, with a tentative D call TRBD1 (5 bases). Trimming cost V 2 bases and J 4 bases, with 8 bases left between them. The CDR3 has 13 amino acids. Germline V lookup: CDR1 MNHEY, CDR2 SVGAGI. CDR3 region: CASSYQQGYGYTF. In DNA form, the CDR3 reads TGTGCCAGCAGTTACCAGCAGGGCTATGGCTACACCTTC.

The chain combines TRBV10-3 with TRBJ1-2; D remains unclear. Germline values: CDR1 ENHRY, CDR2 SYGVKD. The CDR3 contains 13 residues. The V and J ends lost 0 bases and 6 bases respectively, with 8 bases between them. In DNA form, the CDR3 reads TGTGCCATCAGTGAGTCGACGGGAAATGGCTACACCTTC. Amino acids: CAISESTGNGYTF.

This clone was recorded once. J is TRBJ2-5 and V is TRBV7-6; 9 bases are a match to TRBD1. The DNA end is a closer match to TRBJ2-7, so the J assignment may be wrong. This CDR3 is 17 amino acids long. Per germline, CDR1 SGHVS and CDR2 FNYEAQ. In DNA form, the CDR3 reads TGTGCCAGCAGCTTAGGAGTAGGGACAGGGCCATACAACGAGCAGTACTTC. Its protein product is CASSLGVGTGPYNEQYF.

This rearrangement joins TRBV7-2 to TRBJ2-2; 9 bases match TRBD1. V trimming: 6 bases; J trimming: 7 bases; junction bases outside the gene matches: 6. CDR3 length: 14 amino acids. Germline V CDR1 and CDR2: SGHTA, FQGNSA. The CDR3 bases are TGTGCCAGCAGTGGACAGGGGAGTAGCGGGGAGCTGTTTTTT. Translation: CASSGQGSSGELFF. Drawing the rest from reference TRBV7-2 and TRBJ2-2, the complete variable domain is GAGVSQSPSNKVTEKGKDVELRCDPISGHTALYWYRQSLGQGLEFLIYFQGNSAPDKSGLPSDRFSAERTGGSVSTLTIQRTQQEDSAVYLCASSGQGSSGELFFGEGSRLTVL.